This T cell receptor beta chain was captured by sequencing in a study of T cell repertoires in cytomegalovirus infection. TCRdb re-derived calls from the reads in MiXCR, one entry per CDR3 protein. The sample records 300,000 to 400,000 distinct CDR3 sequences, 25% to 30% being singletons. This clonotype was seen more than once but under ten times. Its target is unknown. The germline gives CDR1 MDHEN, CDR2 SYDVKM. The CDR3 spans 20 residues. Trimming took 5 bases from V and 0 from J; bases not matched to a gene: 16. The sample in question was cultured PBMCs, obtained from culture after CMV antigen stimulation. The chain employs TRBV28 and TRBJ2-6; 7 positions match TRBD2. This TCR was sampled from a human donor in good health (CMV status not recorded). Some clones in this sample may be carry-over from other donors' samples. CDR3 bases: TGTGCCAGCAGTGGCCTCGTCGGGACTACAACCTTCTCTGGGGCCAACGTCCTGACTTTC. It encodes CASSGLVGTTTFSGANVLTF.